This T cell receptor (beta chain) was identified in a study of immune heterogeneity within non-small cell lung tumors. Looked up from germline, CDR1 is MNHEY and CDR2 is SVGEGT. The CDR3 is made up of 14 amino acids. V was trimmed by 4 bases and J by 5 bases, leaving 12 bases between them. Multiplex PCR amplified TCR beta CDR3 with 32 V and 13 J primers. TCRdb independently ran MiXCR on the multiplex PCR reads; one entry per CDR3 protein. The sample lists roughly 8,900 distinct CDR3 sequences; 30% to 35% were seen once. Template was bulk tumor genomic DNA, about 620 ng per sample. During surgery, each primary tumor gave multiple biopsies spaced as far apart as possible. Samples came from untreated patients having curative surgery for newly diagnosed non-small cell lung cancer.

The source is a man between 60 and 75 years old with non-small cell lung cancer. Input material: lung tumor tissue. The chain has TRBV6-2 or TRBV6-3 and TRBJ2-1; TRBD1 might be the D (6 bases). The CDR3 region has the DNA TGTGCCAGCAGTTTCGACAGGAGACACAATGAGCAGTTCTTC. The encoded protein is CASSFDRRHNEQFF.